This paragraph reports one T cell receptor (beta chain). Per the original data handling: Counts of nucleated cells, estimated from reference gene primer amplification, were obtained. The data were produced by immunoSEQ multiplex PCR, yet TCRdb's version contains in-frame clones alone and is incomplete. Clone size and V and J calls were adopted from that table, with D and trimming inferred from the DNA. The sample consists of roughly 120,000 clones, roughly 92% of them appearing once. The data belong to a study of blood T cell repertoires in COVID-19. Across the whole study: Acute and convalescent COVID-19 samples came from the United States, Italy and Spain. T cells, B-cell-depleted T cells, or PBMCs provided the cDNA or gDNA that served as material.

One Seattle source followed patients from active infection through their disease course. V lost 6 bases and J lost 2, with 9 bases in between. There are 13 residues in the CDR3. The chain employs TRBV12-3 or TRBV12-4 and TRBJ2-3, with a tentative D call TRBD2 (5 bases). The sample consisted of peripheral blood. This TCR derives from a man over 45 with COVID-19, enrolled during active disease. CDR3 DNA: TGTGCCAGCAGCGCGGGTTACACAGATACGCAGTATTTT. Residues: CASSAGYTDTQYF.